The rows below give T cell receptor beta chains drawn from one sample of a study of T cell responses to AZD1222 COVID-19 vaccine. Assay used: immunoSEQ multiplex PCR; TCRdb lists only in-frame clones, some missing. The data contain about 150,000 clones, about 82% of them singletons. The source material was peripheral blood, sampled 28 days after the second AZD1222 dose. The source is an adult who received the AZD1222 COVID-19 vaccine. CDR3s include the opening cysteine and the closing phenylalanine or tryptophan. Each record gives: V gene, CDR3 protein.

TRBV29-1,CSGFGRLAGVFYNEQFF
TRBV11-2,CASSLGSGSGNTIYF
TRBV15,CATSRDLGGNTWQLENTEAFF
TRBV3-1/TRBV3-2,CASSPSAGASYNEQFF
TRBV3-1/TRBV3-2,CASSPFGAQLVGNTIYF
TRBV29-1,CSVERYRDLTVNEQFF
TRBV19,CASSPGISYEQYF
TRBV18,CASSTTDTQYF
TRBV18,CASSPTTGSDNEQFF
TRBV5-1,CASSIEGAREAGTDTQYF
TRBV2,CASSGTGGNTIYF
TRBV24-1,CATGTSGPNVNEQFF
TRBV6-1,CASSPDRDFYGYTF
TRBV2,CASSEVEGDYGYTF
TRBV11-2,CASSLVQGGEQYF
TRBV28,CASSLPPGAGSGNTIYF
TRBV11-3,CASSFGQNQETQYF
TRBV28,CASSPEDREGYTF
TRBV3-1/TRBV3-2,CASSQGGDRANTEAFF
TRBV30,CAWHGTLNEKLFF
TRBV19,CASSIEGAPLHF
TRBV15,CATSRDQGKAFF
TRBV19,CASSIVEGSNLPAFF
TRBV10-3,CAISELGDRSEAFF
TRBV15,CATSRDSGRFEYF
TRBV12-3/TRBV12-4,CASSRTRWGELFF
TRBV6-5,CASSRSSGVDTQYF
TRBV7-9,CASSPRQSLSYEQFF
TRBV7-9,CASSGAAGGPEDTQYF
TRBV7-2,CASSFTGGYGYTF
TRBV28,CASSIRGGPNEKLFF
TRBV11-2,CASSTPAGASYNEQFF
TRBV11-2,CASSTMDSNQPQHF
TRBV7-8,CASSLEFSGNTIYF
TRBV10-3,CAISDRGGEAFF
TRBV28,CASSSAVLAGPYNEQFF
TRBV6-5,CASSYSAGGSNTEAFF
TRBV7-2,CASSPPGVPGGSPLHF
TRBV27,CASSPLWAGGYDKYEQYF
TRBV10-1,CASSERTSGGTQYF
TRBV5-3,CARSCFYSGYEQYF
TRBV11-2,CASSSLDHNEQFF